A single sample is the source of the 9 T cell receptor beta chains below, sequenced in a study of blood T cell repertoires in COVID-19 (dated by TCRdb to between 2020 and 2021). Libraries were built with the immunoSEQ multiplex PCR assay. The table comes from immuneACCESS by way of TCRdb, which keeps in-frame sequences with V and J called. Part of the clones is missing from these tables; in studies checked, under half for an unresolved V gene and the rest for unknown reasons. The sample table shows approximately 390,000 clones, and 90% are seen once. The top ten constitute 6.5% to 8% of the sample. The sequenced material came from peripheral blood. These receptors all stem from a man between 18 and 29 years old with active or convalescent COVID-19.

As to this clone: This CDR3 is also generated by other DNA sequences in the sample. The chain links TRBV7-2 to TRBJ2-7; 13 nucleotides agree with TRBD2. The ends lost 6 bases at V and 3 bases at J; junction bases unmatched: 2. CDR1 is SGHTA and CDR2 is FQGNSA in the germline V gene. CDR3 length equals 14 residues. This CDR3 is CASSRTSGSYEQYF. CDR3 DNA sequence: TGTGCCAGCAGTCGGACTAGCGGGAGCTACGAGCAGTACTTC.

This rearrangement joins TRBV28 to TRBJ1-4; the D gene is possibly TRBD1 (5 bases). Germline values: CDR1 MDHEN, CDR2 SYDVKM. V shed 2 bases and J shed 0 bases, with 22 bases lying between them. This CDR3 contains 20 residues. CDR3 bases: TGTGCCAGCAGTTTAGCGGAGCAGGGTCTCAGCGTAGCAACTAATGAAAAACTGTTTTTT. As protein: CASSLAEQGLSVATNEKLFF.

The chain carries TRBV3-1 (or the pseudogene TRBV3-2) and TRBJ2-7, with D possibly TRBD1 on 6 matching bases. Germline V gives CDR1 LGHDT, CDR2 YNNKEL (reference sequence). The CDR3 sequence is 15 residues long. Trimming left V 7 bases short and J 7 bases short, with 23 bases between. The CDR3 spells CASTKGRDTAREQYF. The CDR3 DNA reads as TGTGCCAGCACCAAAGGCCGGGACACTGCTAGGGAGCAGTACTTC.

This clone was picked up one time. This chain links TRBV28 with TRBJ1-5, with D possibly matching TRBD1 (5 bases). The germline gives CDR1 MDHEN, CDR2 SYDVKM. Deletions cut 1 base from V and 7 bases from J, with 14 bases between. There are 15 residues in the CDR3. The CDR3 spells CASSLSSAGRQPQHF. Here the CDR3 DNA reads TGTGCCAGCAGTTTATCCTCGGCAGGGCGACAGCCCCAGCATTTT.

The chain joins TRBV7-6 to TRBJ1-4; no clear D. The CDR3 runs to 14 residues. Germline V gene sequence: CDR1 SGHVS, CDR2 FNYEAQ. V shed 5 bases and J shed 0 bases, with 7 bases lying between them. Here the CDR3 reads CASSPSATNEKLFF. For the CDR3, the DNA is TGTGCCAGCAGCCCATCAGCAACTAATGAAAAACTGTTTTTT.

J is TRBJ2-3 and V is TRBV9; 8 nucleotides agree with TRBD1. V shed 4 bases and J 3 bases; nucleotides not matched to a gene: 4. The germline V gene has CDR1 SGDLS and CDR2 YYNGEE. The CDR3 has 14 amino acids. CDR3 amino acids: CASSYRGVTDTQYF. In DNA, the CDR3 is TGTGCCAGCAGCTACAGGGGGGTGACAGATACGCAGTATTTT.

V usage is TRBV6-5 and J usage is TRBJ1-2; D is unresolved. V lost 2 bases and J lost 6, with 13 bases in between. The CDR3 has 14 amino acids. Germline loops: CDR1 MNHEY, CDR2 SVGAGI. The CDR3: CASSYLAEHNGYTF. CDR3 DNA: TGTGCCAGCAGTTACCTCGCGGAACACAATGGCTACACCTTC.

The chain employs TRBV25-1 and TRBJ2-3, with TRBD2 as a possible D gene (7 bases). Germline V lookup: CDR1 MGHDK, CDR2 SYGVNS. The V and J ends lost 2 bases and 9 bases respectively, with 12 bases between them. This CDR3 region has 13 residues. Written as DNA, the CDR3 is TGTGCCAGCAGTGAAGGGGGGGGACAAACGCAGTATTTT. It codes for CASSEGGGQTQYF.

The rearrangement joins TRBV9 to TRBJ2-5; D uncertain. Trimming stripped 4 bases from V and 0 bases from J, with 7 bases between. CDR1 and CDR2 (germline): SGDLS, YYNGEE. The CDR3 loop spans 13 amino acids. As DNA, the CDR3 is TGTGCCAGCAGCCCGGTGGACCAAGAGACCCAGTACTTC. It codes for CASSPVDQETQYF.